The 24 T cell receptor beta chains presented below share a single source sample, sequenced in a study of blood T cell repertoires in COVID-19. Method: immunoSEQ multiplex PCR; TCRdb's copy keeps in-frame clones and lacks some. The sample has some 220,000 clones, 84% seen once. Sequencing used peripheral blood. The receptors come from a woman between 25 and 40 years old who had recovered from COVID-19.

This clone has a count of ten or more. The chain is built from TRBV19 and TRBJ2-4; D gene unclear. This CDR3 region has 17 residues. The V gene's germline CDR1 is LNHDA and CDR2 SQIVND (reference sequence). Trimming pared 1 base from V and 0 bases from J, leaving 13 bases between. This CDR3 reads CASSIAHHELAKNIQYF. CDR3 bases: TGTGCCAGTAGTATAGCCCATCACGAACTAGCCAAAAACATTCAGTACTTC.

The V and J genes are TRBV2 and TRBJ1-4, with 10 bases aligning to TRBD1. Trimming removed 4 bases from V and 10 bases from J; junction bases left unmatched: 6. The germline gives CDR1 SNHLY, CDR2 FYNNEI. The CDR3 runs to 14 residues. CDR3 protein: CASSAGTGDGKLFF. DNA for the CDR3: TGTGCCAGCAGTGCCGGGACAGGGGATGGAAAACTGTTTTTT.

J is TRBJ1-3 and V is TRBV29-1; no clear D. The CDR3 spans 15 residues. CDR1 SQVTM and CDR2 ANQGSEA come from the germline V gene. V was shortened by 2 bases and J by 0 bases, with 11 bases between the two germline ends. CDR3 protein: CSVELYSLSGNTIYF. In DNA, the CDR3 is TGCAGCGTTGAATTATACAGTCTCTCTGGAAACACCATATATTTT.

V gene TRBV12-5 combines with J gene TRBJ2-7; possibly TRBD1 for D (6 bases). Between the trimmed V and J ends, which lost 5 bases and 2 bases, there was a span of 13 bases. The germline V gene has CDR1 LGHNT and CDR2 FRNRAP. The length of the CDR3 is 14 residues. The CDR3: CASGGGQSAYEQYF. The CDR3 DNA reads as TGTGCTAGTGGTGGAGGACAGTCCGCCTACGAGCAGTACTTC.

This clone came up once. V is TRBV5-1 and J is TRBJ2-7; 7 bases match TRBD1. The germline gives CDR1 SGHRS, CDR2 YFSETQ. CDR3 size: 16 residues. J was trimmed by 5 bases and V by 0 bases; bases with no gene match: 11. CDR3 in DNA: TGCGCCAGCAGCTTGGCCGATAGTGGACAGGCCAACGAGCAGTACTTC. It yields the protein CASSLADSGQANEQYF.

The chain links TRBV28 to TRBJ2-2; 11 positions agree with TRBD2. This CDR3 contains 15 residues. The germline gives CDR1 MDHEN, CDR2 SYDVKM. V was pared by 3 bases and J by 7 bases, with 4 bases of the junction left unmatched. CDR3 in amino acids: CASSLLAGGNGELFF. The CDR3 DNA is TGTGCCAGCAGTTTGTTAGCGGGAGGGAACGGGGAGCTGTTTTTT. The full variable domain, with the rest looked up from reference TRBV28 and TRBJ2-2, is DVKVTQSSRYLVKRTGEKVFLECVQDMDHENMFWYRQDPGLGLRLIYFSYDVKMKEKGDIPEGYSVSREKKERFSLILESASTNQTSMYLCASSLLAGGNGELFFGEGSRLTVL.

This chain connects TRBV10-2 to TRBJ2-7; D is unresolved. V was cut by 0 bases and J by 6 bases, with 15 bases left in between. This CDR3 is 15 amino acids long. Germline values: CDR1 WSHSY, CDR2 SAAADI. The CDR3 DNA reads TGCGCCAGCAGTGAGTCGAGACTGGGTCGGAGCGAGCAGTACTTC. Its translation: CASSESRLGRSEQYF.

This clone was found a few times. The DNA for the CDR3 is TGTGCCAGCAGCCTCAGCCAGGGGCTTTCTGGAAACACCATATATTTT. Protein product: CASSLSQGLSGNTIYF. The chain carries TRBV28 and TRBJ1-3; D might be TRBD1 (6 bases). The CDR3 has 16 residues. Trimming shortened V by 6 bases and J by 1 base, and 16 bases separated the two germline ends. CDR1 MDHEN and CDR2 SYDVKM come from the germline V gene.

The rearrangement uses TRBV6-5 and TRBJ2-7; possible D gene TRBD1, 5 bases. CDR1 MNHEY and CDR2 SVGAGI come from the germline V gene. V was cut by 3 bases and J by 1 base, with 10 bases left in between. This CDR3 has 14 residues. DNA of the CDR3: TGTGCCAGCAGTTATACGACAGCATCCTACGAGCAGTACTTC. It encodes CASSYTTASYEQYF.

The chain uses TRBV15 and TRBJ1-2; the match to TRBD1 covers 10 bases. V was pared by 3 bases and J by 3 bases, with 4 bases of the junction left unmatched. The CDR3 runs 15 residues. CDR1 is LNHNV, CDR2 YYDKDF, per germline (reference sequence). CDR3: CATSSPGQGHYGYTF. The CDR3 bases are TGTGCCACCAGCAGCCCGGGACAGGGGCACTATGGCTACACCTTC.

The chain uses TRBV29-1 and TRBJ2-1; the match to TRBD2 covers 12 bases. Germline loops: CDR1 SQVTM, CDR2 ANQGSEA. The ends lost 6 bases at V and 0 bases at J; junction bases unmatched: 9. This CDR3 comprises 17 residues. The CDR3: CSVEPTSGRTSYNEQFF. The CDR3 DNA reads as TGCAGCGTCGAGCCCACTAGCGGGAGGACCTCCTACAATGAGCAGTTCTTC.

The genes are TRBV9 and TRBJ2-1; 7 bases line up with TRBD2. CDR3 length: 13 amino acids. Trimming at V came to 3 bases and at J to 9 bases, leaving 6 bases not matched to a gene. The germline V gene has CDR1 SGDLS and CDR2 YYNGEE. This CDR3 reads CASSGTSWFEQFF. CDR3 nucleotide sequence: TGTGCCAGCAGCGGGACTAGTTGGTTTGAGCAGTTCTTC.

The V call is TRBV19, the J call TRBJ1-4; D ambiguous. The V end was cut by 5 bases, the J end by 4 bases, with 17 bases between. Germline CDR1 is LNHDA and CDR2 is SQIVND (reference sequence). This CDR3 contains 16 residues. CDR3 nucleotides: TGTGCCAGTAGTCGTCCTGAGGGAGGGAGTAATGAAAAACTGTTTTTT. This encodes CASSRPEGGSNEKLFF.

This sequence joins TRBV11-2 and TRBJ2-5; 8 nucleotides line up with TRBD2. J lost 5 bases, V lost 1 base, and 9 bases had no gene match. The germline V gene has CDR1 SGHAT and CDR2 FQNNGV. The length of the CDR3 is 16 residues. The CDR3 bases are TGTGCCAGCAGCTTAGGTGCTAGCGGGTCTCTTGAGACCCAGTACTTC. Translation gives CASSLGASGSLETQYF.

The chain couples TRBV5-1 to TRBJ2-3, with 8 positions matching TRBD1. V shed 4 bases and J 4 bases; nucleotides not matched to a gene: 5. This CDR3 is built from 14 residues. Per the germline V gene, CDR1 is SGHRS and CDR2 is YFSETQ. The CDR3 DNA follows: TGCGCCAGCAGCGATGACAGGGGCCCAGATACGCAGTATTTT. Protein sequence: CASSDDRGPDTQYF.

This clone was counted a few times. The chain is built from TRBV6-6 and TRBJ2-1; TRBD2 matches 16 bases. There are 14 residues in the CDR3. V was pared by 7 bases and J by 9 bases, with 3 bases of the junction left unmatched. Germline CDR1 and CDR2: MNHNY and SVGAGI (reference sequence). CDR3 coding DNA: TGTGCCAGCACTGGGACTAGCGGGAGGGTTGAGCAGTTCTTC. It translates to CASTGTSGRVEQFF.

J is TRBJ2-1 and V is TRBV21-1; TRBD2, the D gene given by the table, was not confirmed from the DNA. TRBV21-1 is a pseudogene locus. This CDR3 spans 11 amino acids. The CDR3 DNA is TGTGAGCCGGGTACTAACAATGAGCAGTTCTTC. It is translated as CEPGTNNEQFF.

The J gene is TRBJ1-1, the V gene TRBV27; TRBD1 agrees at 7 bases. The CDR3 contains 14 residues. With 4 bases clipped from V and 4 bases from J, the junction kept 6 bases outside the gene matches. The V gene's germline CDR1 is MNHEY and CDR2 SMNVEV (reference sequence). The CDR3 here is CASSSKQGITEAFF. The CDR3 nucleotides are TGTGCCAGCAGTTCAAAACAGGGGATCACTGAAGCTTTCTTT.

The chain carries TRBV11-2 and TRBJ1-3, with 8 bases identical to TRBD1. The CDR3 has 15 amino acids. CDR1 and CDR2 (germline): SGHAT, FQNNGV. The V gene end was trimmed by 4 bases and the J gene end by 8 bases; junction bases not matched to a gene: 10. The CDR3 bases are TGTGCCAGCAGCTCCGGACAGGGAATGGGGTACACCATATATTTT. Its translation is CASSSGQGMGYTIYF.

This chain uses TRBV28 with TRBJ2-2; 9 bases map to TRBD1. Germline V gene sequence: CDR1 MDHEN, CDR2 SYDVKM. This CDR3 comprises 14 residues. Germline trimming cut 6 bases from V and 5 bases from J; bases unmatched to any gene: 4. The CDR3 DNA is TGTGCCAGCAGCCCCGGGACAGGGACCGGGGAGCTGTTTTTT. As protein: CASSPGTGTGELFF.

This chain joins TRBV30 and TRBJ1-1; D unclear. V was cut by 3 bases and J by 0 bases, with 14 bases left in between. The CDR3 is made up of 15 amino acids. Germline loops: CDR1 GTSNPN, CDR2 SVGIG (reference sequence). The CDR3 coding sequence is TGTGCCTGGAGCGCCCAGGATGACATGAACACTGAAGCTTTCTTT. This sequence encodes CAWSAQDDMNTEAFF.

The chain recombines TRBV27 with TRBJ2-5, with D unclear. The CDR3 loop spans 13 amino acids. The ends were cut back, 4 bases at V and 5 bases at J, with 11 bases in the middle. Germline V gene sequence: CDR1 MNHEY, CDR2 SMNVEV (reference sequence). The CDR3: CASSYLGAETQYF. The CDR3 DNA is TGTGCCAGCAGTTATCTAGGCGCGGAGACCCAGTACTTC.

The chain employs TRBV27 and TRBJ2-5, with D perhaps TRBD1 (6 bases). The CDR3 loop spans 14 amino acids. The V and J ends lost 8 bases and 1 base respectively, with 14 bases between them. CDR1 is MNHEY, CDR2 SMNVEV, per germline (reference sequence). In nucleotides, the CDR3 is TGTGCCAGCTCGACAGGCGAGATCCAAGAGACCCAGTACTTC. It translates to CASSTGEIQETQYF.

J is TRBJ2-7 and V is TRBV27; perhaps TRBD1 as D (5 bases). Looked up from germline, CDR1 is MNHEY and CDR2 is SMNVEV (reference sequence). The CDR3 has 13 amino acids. V was clipped by 2 bases and J by 4 bases, with 9 bases between them. As DNA, the CDR3 is TGTGCCAGCAGTTTAGGAACAGGATACGAGCAGTACTTC. Amino acids: CASSLGTGYEQYF.